This T cell receptor (beta chain) was obtained from a study of T cells in Graves' hyperthyroidism and ophthalmopathy. Amplification targeted TCR beta CDR3 regions from RNA transcripts. RT-PCR in the first round (using the HTBI primer set) targeted the TCR CDR3. TCRdb called the multiplex PCR reads again in MiXCR, with one record for every CDR3 protein. The sample records fewer than 450,000 distinct CDR3 sequences, approximately 18% being singletons. The CDR3 has 13 amino acids. The ends were cut back, 10 bases at V and 6 bases at J, with 18 bases in the middle. Diagnostic assessment was based on clinical symptoms, serum thyroxine and TRAb, thyroid ultrasound and orbital computed tomography. From less than 13 ml of fresh peripheral blood, PBMCs were isolated. This clonotype showed up many times. What it binds is not known. General study points: Ophthalmopathy was distinguished from stable hyperthyroidism by 13 V-J signatures.

This chain links TRBV12-3 or TRBV12-4 with TRBJ1-2, with D perhaps matching TRBD1 (5 bases). This clonotype was obtained from a woman aged 25 to 39 with Graves' hyperthyroidism that later progressed to Graves' ophthalmopathy. The sequencing input was blood. The chain's CDR3 is CATYLFAGNGYTF. In DNA form, the CDR3 reads TGTGCCACCTACTTATTCGCAGGGAATGGCTACACCTTC.